Presented here are 13 T cell receptor beta chains from one specimen sequenced in a study of PD-L1 blockade in urothelial cancer. TCRdb's copy holds only in-frame clones and misses some; the assay was immunoSEQ multiplex PCR. This sample has 35,000 to 45,000 clones, with roughly 80% found just once. The starting material was PBMCs, obtained around atezolizumab (anti-PD-L1) treatment. The origin of the receptors is a man aged 65 to 85 with urothelial cancer.

The rearrangement links TRBV19 to TRBJ1-6; 7 bases fit TRBD1. The CDR3 has 15 residues. V trimming: 6 bases; J trimming: 8 bases; junction bases outside the gene matches: 10. Germline V gene lookup returns CDR1 LNHDA and CDR2 SQIVND (reference sequence). The CDR3 sequence is CASSLTGRADSPLHF. As DNA, the CDR3 is TGTGCCAGTAGCCTGACAGGGAGAGCGGATTCACCCCTCCACTTT.

The rearrangement uses TRBV10-2 and TRBJ1-5; D not certain. V shed 0 bases and J shed 3 bases, with 6 bases lying between them. The CDR3 extends over 14 amino acids. The germline CDR1 and CDR2 sequences are WSHSY and SAAADI. CDR3 sequence reads: CASSESGPNQPQHF. The CDR3 DNA is TGCGCCAGCAGTGAGTCCGGTCCCAATCAGCCCCAGCATTTT.

This rearrangement joins TRBV19 to TRBJ2-7, with TRBD2 identical over 7 bases. The CDR3 has 14 amino acids. CDR1 and CDR2 (germline): LNHDA, SQIVND (reference sequence). Trimming at V came to 7 bases and at J to 2 bases, leaving 8 bases not matched to a gene. The CDR3 protein is CASKGGKWPYEQYF. CDR3 nucleotides: TGTGCCAGTAAGGGAGGGAAGTGGCCCTACGAGCAGTACTTC.

This clone was observed once. The chain carries TRBV28 and TRBJ2-2; D is uncertain. Germline lookup yields CDR1 MDHEN and CDR2 SYDVKM. The V and J ends lost 7 bases and 0 bases respectively, with 12 bases between them. The CDR3 sequence is 15 residues long. The DNA of the CDR3 is TGTGCCAGCATCCCTTCTACCCCGAACACCGGGGAGCTGTTTTTT. Amino acids: CASIPSTPNTGELFF.

DNA of the CDR3: TGTGCCAGCAGCCAGGACAGGACGGAGACCCAGTACTTC. Residues: CASSQDRTETQYF. The chain is built from TRBV4-2 and TRBJ2-5; 7 nucleotides match TRBD1. This CDR3 is 13 amino acids long. Looked up from germline, CDR1 is LGHNA and CDR2 is YNFKEQ. V lost 3 bases to trimming and J lost 5 bases; unmatched junction nucleotides: 3.

The CDR3 coding sequence is TGTGCCAGCAGTGACCAGGGGGCGCCTACTGAAGCTTTCTTT. This codes for CASSDQGAPTEAFF. The V and J genes are TRBV2 and TRBJ1-1; 8 bases agree with TRBD1. The CDR3 spans 14 residues. Germline V lookup: CDR1 SNHLY, CDR2 FYNNEI. With 3 bases clipped from V and 5 bases from J, the junction kept 5 bases outside the gene matches.

V is TRBV5-4 and J is TRBJ2-3; D is ambiguous. Germline loops: CDR1 SGHNT, CDR2 YYREEE (reference sequence). Trimming cost V 9 bases and J 4 bases, with 18 bases left between them. CDR3 size: 14 residues. CDR3: CAITLPESPDTQYF. Written as DNA, the CDR3 is TGTGCCATCACCCTACCCGAGTCCCCAGATACGCAGTATTTT.

This chain joins TRBV5-1 and TRBJ1-1; a weak D match, TRBD1 (6 bases). V was trimmed by 1 base and J by 1 base, leaving 11 bases between them. The CDR3 covers 15 residues. Germline CDR1 reads SGHRS; CDR2 reads YFSETQ. In DNA form, the CDR3 reads TGCGCCAGCAGCTTGTTGGGGACACCGAACACTGAAGCTTTCTTT. This encodes CASSLLGTPNTEAFF.

This chain connects TRBV13 to TRBJ1-6, with 8 bases that match TRBD1. CDR3 length: 14 amino acids. The V gene's germline CDR1 is PRHDT and CDR2 FYEKMQ (reference sequence). V lost 0 bases and J lost 9; bases outside the gene matches: 1. The CDR3 loop is CASSLGDRVSPLHF. The DNA of the CDR3 is TGTGCCAGCAGCTTAGGGGACAGGGTTTCACCCCTCCACTTT. Variable domain in full (rest from reference TRBV13 and TRBJ1-6): AAGVIQSPRHLIKEKRETATLKCYPIPRHDTVYWYQQGPGQDPQFLISFYEKMQSDKGSIPDRFSAQQFSDYHSELNMSSLELGDSALYFCASSLGDRVSPLHFGNGTRLTVT.

CDR3 region: CASRRDRGTDTQYF. CDR3 bases: TGTGCCAGCAGAAGAGACAGGGGCACAGATACGCAGTATTTT. The V call is TRBV2, the J call TRBJ2-3, with 7 bases identical to TRBD1. V lost 6 bases, J lost 1 base, and 4 bases stayed unmatched. The CDR3 consists of 14 residues. The germline CDR1 and CDR2 sequences are SNHLY and FYNNEI.

The V and J genes are TRBV9 and TRBJ2-7, with 7 bases fitting TRBD1. This CDR3 contains 15 residues. With V trimmed by 4 bases and J by 9 bases, 16 bases remained unmatched. Germline V gives CDR1 SGDLS, CDR2 YYNGEE. The CDR3 is CASSRRDSPTSAQYF. The CDR3 region has the DNA TGTGCCAGCAGCAGACGGGACAGTCCTACGAGTGCGCAGTACTTC.

The chain recombines TRBV27 with TRBJ1-1; weak D call: TRBD1 (5 bases). Per the germline V gene, CDR1 is MNHEY and CDR2 is SMNVEV (reference sequence). Trimming took 3 bases from V and 4 from J, leaving 21 bases between them. The CDR3 consists of 17 residues. DNA for the CDR3: TGTGCCAGCAGTTTCAGATCAGGGCTATCGATGGGCACTGAAGCTTTCTTT. Protein: CASSFRSGLSMGTEAFF.

This chain connects TRBV7-6 to TRBJ2-7; the match to TRBD2 covers 7 bases. This CDR3 comprises 15 residues. Per the germline V gene, CDR1 is SGHVS and CDR2 is FNYEAQ. V dropped 2 bases and J dropped 7; count of bases not matched to a gene: 11. CDR3 nucleotides: TGTGCCAGCAGCTTAACAAGCGGGGCTCGATGGGAGCAGTACTTC. Residues: CASSLTSGARWEQYF.